Each of the 26 T cell receptor beta chains below was sequenced from the same sample in a study of blood T cell repertoires in COVID-19. Measured with immunoSEQ multiplex PCR; TCRdb has only the in-frame clones, and not every one. The data show 360,000 or so clones, approximately 90% seen once. The sequenced material came from peripheral blood. These receptors were obtained from a woman aged 55-70 years with COVID-19, enrolled during active disease.

The gene calls are TRBV15 and TRBJ1-4; D is possibly TRBD1 (6 bases). The germline V and J ends were trimmed by 5 bases and 8 bases, with 18 bases remaining between them. Germline V gives CDR1 LNHNV, CDR2 YYDKDF (reference sequence). The CDR3 has 15 residues. The CDR3 region is CATSGGGPPPEKLFF. CDR3 nucleotide sequence: TGTGCCACCAGCGGGGGGGGGCCCCCTCCCGAAAAACTGTTTTTT.

The V gene is TRBV4-2, the J gene TRBJ1-5, with 10 bases that match TRBD1. Germline values: CDR1 LGHNA, CDR2 YNFKEQ. V was clipped by 0 bases and J by 7 bases; unmatched bases: 12. The CDR3 length is 18 residues. The CDR3 protein is CASSQDGRTGGRKQPQHF. The CDR3 nucleotides read TGTGCCAGCAGCCAAGACGGTAGGACAGGGGGACGGAAACAGCCCCAGCATTTT.

The CDR3 region has the DNA TGCGCCAGCAGCACAGGGTATCAAAAAAGTTCACCCCTCCACTTT. As protein: CASSTGYQKSSPLHF. The chain recombines TRBV10-2 with TRBJ1-6, with D perhaps matching TRBD1 (6 bases). V was trimmed by 6 bases and J by 9 bases, leaving 18 bases between them. Looked up from germline, CDR1 is WSHSY and CDR2 is SAAADI. CDR3 length: 15 residues.

The CDR3 loop reads CASSRQALPRGYTF. CDR3 bases: TGTGCCAGTAGTCGACAGGCGCTCCCCCGTGGCTACACCTTC. The V call is TRBV19, the J call TRBJ1-2, with D possibly TRBD1 on 6 matching bases. The V and J ends lost 5 bases and 7 bases respectively, with 17 bases between them. CDR3 length: 14 amino acids. The germline gives CDR1 LNHDA, CDR2 SQIVND (reference sequence).

The chain recombines TRBV6-5 with TRBJ1-5; possible D gene TRBD1, 5 bases. Germline loops: CDR1 MNHEY, CDR2 SVGAGI. This CDR3 spans 15 amino acids. Deletions cut 8 bases from V and 4 bases from J, with 18 bases between. The CDR3 loop is CASCTRDGLNQPQHF. For the CDR3, the DNA is TGTGCCAGCTGTACCCGGGACGGACTAAATCAGCCCCAGCATTTT.

This clone was seen a single time. V is TRBV7-3 and J is TRBJ2-7; D remains unclear. The V and J ends lost 6 bases and 0 bases respectively, with 12 bases between them. Germline V gives CDR1 SGHTA, CDR2 FQGTGA. CDR3 length: 14 amino acids. Here the CDR3 reads CASRLPGTSYEQYF. In DNA, the CDR3 is TGTGCCAGCAGGTTACCAGGTACCTCCTACGAGCAGTACTTC.

The chain links TRBV2 to TRBJ1-4; D might be TRBD1 (6 bases). Deletions cut 7 bases from V and 8 bases from J, with 20 bases between. Germline assignment: CDR1 SNHLY and CDR2 FYNNEI. The CDR3 has 15 residues. The CDR3 DNA reads as TGTGCCAGCACCGAATCAGGGGCCAGGGGAGAAAAACTGTTTTTT. This translates into CASTESGARGEKLFF.

This chain connects TRBV14 to TRBJ2-1; a weak D match, TRBD2 (6 bases). Between the trimmed V and J ends, which lost 3 bases and 9 bases, there was a span of 12 bases. This CDR3 comprises 13 residues. Germline V gene lookup returns CDR1 SGHDN and CDR2 FVKESK. The CDR3 DNA sequence: TGTGCCAGCAGCCACACGCGGGGCCCTGAGCAGTTCTTC. It yields the protein CASSHTRGPEQFF.

The V gene is TRBV10-2, the J gene TRBJ1-1; D is unclear. The CDR3 covers 14 residues. With 2 bases removed from V and 5 bases from J, the gap between germline ends came to 12 bases. The germline V gene encodes CDR1 WSHSY and CDR2 SAAADI. The CDR3 reads CASSEAGYVTEAFF. Written as DNA, the CDR3 is TGCGCCAGCAGTGAGGCCGGTTATGTGACTGAAGCTTTCTTT.

The chain couples TRBV7-3 to TRBJ2-3; weak D call: TRBD2 (6 bases). The CDR3 sequence is 12 residues long. V lost 4 bases to trimming and J lost 6 bases, with 8 bases between them. CDR1 is SGHTA and CDR2 is FQGTGA in the germline V gene. The CDR3 sequence: CASSSLADTQYF. CDR3 DNA sequence: TGTGCCAGCAGCTCTCTAGCGGATACGCAGTATTTT.

V gene TRBV9 combines with J gene TRBJ1-1; 7 bases fit TRBD1. V lost 4 bases and J lost 7; bases outside the gene matches: 4. The CDR3 runs 12 residues. Looked up from germline, CDR1 is SGDLS and CDR2 is YYNGEE. DNA for the CDR3: TGTGCCAGCAGCTTGGCAGGGGGTGAAGCTTTCTTT. It yields the protein CASSLAGGEAFF.

V is TRBV7-8 and J is TRBJ1-2, with D maybe TRBD1 (5 bases). The CDR3 contains 16 residues. V shed 5 bases and J shed 4 bases, with 20 bases lying between them. The germline gives CDR1 SGHVS, CDR2 FQNEAQ. CDR3 residues: CASSQNEPTQGYGYTF. The CDR3 DNA reads as TGTGCCAGCAGCCAAAACGAACCGACTCAGGGCTATGGCTACACCTTC.

The chain carries TRBV4-1 and TRBJ1-1, with 7 bases that match TRBD1. CDR3 length: 17 amino acids. V shed 3 bases and J 5 bases; nucleotides not matched to a gene: 15. Per germline, CDR1 MGHRA and CDR2 YSYEKL. CDR3 protein: CASSQAPEGGLGTEAFF. CDR3 DNA: TGCGCCAGCAGCCAGGCTCCTGAAGGGGGCCTGGGGACTGAAGCTTTCTTT.

The chain employs TRBV5-1 and TRBJ1-1; TRBD1 might be the D (5 bases). V was trimmed by 2 bases and J by 1 base, leaving 9 bases between them. This CDR3 spans 14 amino acids. Germline V gene lookup returns CDR1 SGHRS and CDR2 YFSETQ. The CDR3 nucleotides are TGCGCCAGCAGCTTTGGACAACGGAACACTGAAGCTTTCTTT. It yields the protein CASSFGQRNTEAFF.

The genes are TRBV27 and TRBJ2-4; 7 bases align to TRBD1. Germline V gene data show CDR1 as MNHEY and CDR2 as SMNVEV (reference sequence). The junction had 10 bases not matched to a gene; V was cut back by 5 bases and J by 0 bases. The CDR3 is 17 amino acids. The CDR3: CASSQNRGTVAKNIQYF. In nucleotides, the CDR3 is TGTGCCAGCAGTCAAAACAGGGGCACCGTAGCCAAAAACATTCAGTACTTC.

V and J are TRBV5-4 and TRBJ2-7; perhaps TRBD2 as D (6 bases). V was pared by 0 bases and J by 1 base, with 11 bases between. This CDR3 comprises 15 residues. The germline CDR1 and CDR2 sequences are SGHNT and YYREEE (reference sequence). DNA of the CDR3: TGTGCCAGCAGCTTGGGGGCGGGGTCATCCTACGAGCAGTACTTC. Its translation: CASSLGAGSSYEQYF.

This clone appeared a single time. This sample also contains other DNA sequences that code for the same CDR3. V gene TRBV6-5 combines with J gene TRBJ1-6; 10 nucleotides agree with TRBD1. V trimming: 6 bases; J trimming: 10 bases; junction bases outside the gene matches: 3. The CDR3 runs to 13 residues. The germline V gene encodes CDR1 MNHEY and CDR2 SVGAGI. CDR3 nucleotide sequence: TGTGCCAGCAGCCGGGACAGGGGCTCACCCCTCCACTTT. Its translation: CASSRDRGSPLHF.

This clone has just a few counts. The chain links TRBV6-5 to TRBJ1-2; D might be TRBD1 (6 bases). Trimming left V 7 bases short and J 11 bases short, with 20 bases between. Germline lookup yields CDR1 MNHEY and CDR2 SVGAGI. This CDR3 has 13 residues. The CDR3 DNA reads as TGTGCCAGCACCCCCGGGGGGCCGGGCGGATACACCTTC. Translating it yields CASTPGGPGGYTF.

CDR3 protein: CASSRTGTTYNEQFF. For the CDR3, the DNA is TGCGCCAGCAGCCGTACAGGCACGACCTACAATGAGCAGTTCTTC. V gene TRBV5-1 combines with J gene TRBJ2-1; perhaps TRBD1 as D (5 bases). Trimming cost V 4 bases and J 2 bases, with 13 bases left between them. CDR1 SGHRS and CDR2 YFSETQ come from the germline V gene. This CDR3 region has 15 residues.

CDR3 protein: CATLTRTYEQYF. The CDR3 DNA reads as TGTGCCACCCTGACACGGACCTACGAGCAGTACTTC. The chain couples TRBV28 to TRBJ2-7; no clear D gene. The germline V gene encodes CDR1 MDHEN and CDR2 SYDVKM. V lost 10 bases to trimming and J lost 2 bases, with 12 bases between them. The CDR3 spans 12 residues.

The chain carries TRBV12-5 and TRBJ1-5; D gene unclear. The V and J ends lost 7 bases and 2 bases respectively, with 15 bases between them. This CDR3 contains 15 residues. Germline V CDR1 and CDR2: LGHNT, FRNRAP. DNA of the CDR3: TGTGCTAGTGCCTCGATCACAACCCGCAATCAGCCCCAGCATTTT. Amino acids: CASASITTRNQPQHF.

This sequence joins TRBV2 and TRBJ1-2, with D possibly being TRBD1 (5 bases). This CDR3 has 12 amino acids. Trimming stripped 7 bases from V and 8 bases from J, with 14 bases between. Germline loops: CDR1 SNHLY, CDR2 FYNNEI. The CDR3 coding sequence is TGTGCCAGCAAAAGTTACAGGAGCGGCTACACCTTC. The encoded protein is CASKSYRSGYTF.

The rearrangement uses TRBV5-1 and TRBJ2-7; 8 positions agree with TRBD1. J was trimmed by 5 bases and V by 0 bases; bases with no gene match: 7. In germline, CDR1 is SGHRS, CDR2 YFSETQ. This CDR3 is 15 amino acids long. CDR3 region: CASSLAGQGRHEQYF. The DNA for the CDR3 is TGCGCCAGCAGCTTGGCTGGACAGGGTAGGCACGAGCAGTACTTC.

The rearrangement links TRBV2 to TRBJ1-1, with 7 bases that match TRBD1. Germline V gene sequence: CDR1 SNHLY, CDR2 FYNNEI. The CDR3 loop spans 14 amino acids. V shed 7 bases, J shed 5 bases, and the junction held 10 bases outside the gene matches. The CDR3 DNA reads as TGTGCCAGCACCGGAGCAGGGGGACCGACTGAAGCTTTCTTT. Translated, it gives CASTGAGGPTEAFF.

In its sample, this clone was seen once. CDR3 residues: CASRPDRGRTEAFF. The CDR3 bases are TGTGCCAGCAGGCCCGACAGGGGCCGCACTGAAGCTTTCTTT. The chain joins TRBV6-5 to TRBJ1-1, with 8 bases matching TRBD1. The CDR3 has 14 amino acids. Germline V CDR1 and CDR2: MNHEY, SVGAGI. V dropped 6 bases and J dropped 4; count of bases not matched to a gene: 7.

V is TRBV5-5 and J is TRBJ2-5; 10 bases are shared with TRBD2. V shed 6 bases, J shed 2 bases, and the junction held 10 bases outside the gene matches. This CDR3 region has 16 residues. The V gene's germline CDR1 is SGHKS and CDR2 YYEKEE (reference sequence). The CDR3 loop reads CASTFLLAGSQETQYF. In DNA form, the CDR3 reads TGTGCCAGCACCTTCCTACTAGCGGGGAGTCAAGAGACCCAGTACTTC.